This T cell receptor beta chain is from a study of neurological immune-mediated disorders. Study-level points and caveats: A possible signature was seen in one related-CDR3 cluster, into which phylogenetic grouping placed the repertoires of 18 of 34 multiple sclerosis patients.

Germline-derived CDR1 and CDR2 are SGHTA and FQGNSA. This CDR3 contains 13 residues. The cDNA was synthesized by 5'RACE incorporating 10-nucleotide random UMIs. From the 5' RACE reads, TCRdb called clonotypes with MiXCR, one entry per CDR3 protein. In the table there are tens of thousands of distinct CDR3 sequences, 2% to 3% of which are singletons. This clonotype appeared many times. What it binds is unknown. At one end the junction does not follow the germline gene, possibly because of a read error. The J gene is TRBJ2-1, the V gene TRBV7-2; no definite D call. The sequence was obtained from a woman aged 25-40 years with multiple sclerosis. The sample comprised PBMCs. CDR3 protein: CASSLATPGPVRF. The CDR3 coding sequence is TGTGCCAGCAGCTTAGCCACTCCGGGTCCCGTGCGCTTC. Together with reference TRBV7-2 and TRBJ2-1, the CDR3 gives the full variable domain: GAGVSQSPSNKVTEKGKDVELRCDPISGHTALYWYRQSLGQGLEFLIYFQGNSAPDKSGLPSDRFSAERTGGSVSTLTIQRTQQEDSAVYLCASSLATPGPVRFGPGTRLTVL.